A selection of T cell receptor beta chains follows, all from one sample in a study of blood T cell repertoires in COVID-19. Profiled with immunoSEQ multiplex PCR; TCRdb holds only in-frame clones, not every one. There are 85,000 to 95,000 clones in the sample; 75% to 90% occur only once, and approximately 5.6% lies in the top ten. Source material: peripheral blood. The receptors come from a woman of 80 years or more with active COVID-19. Each CDR3 is given without its conserved first and last residue. D genes are given only for firm matches.

TRBV5-5,NA,TRBJ1-1,ASSLEAHGGTEAF
TRBV27,NA,TRBJ2-6,ASSTLGANVLT
TRBV9,NA,TRBJ2-1,ASSPRSGSYNEQF
TRBV28,TRBD2,TRBJ2-1,ASSLGLAGSEQF
TRBV6-5,TRBD1,TRBJ2-3,ASKIGQGAVDTQY
TRBV4-2,NA,TRBJ1-4,ASSQDTPHTPTNEKLF
TRBV7-2,TRBD2,TRBJ2-7,ASSSARGAGAAYEQY
TRBV3-1/TRBV3-2,NA,TRBJ2-7,ASRQGYEQY
TRBV7-8,NA,TRBJ1-2,ASSLGLPDTNYGYT
TRBV5-5,NA,TRBJ2-3,ASSFQGSTDTQY
TRBV19,NA,TRBJ2-1,ASSSVRSGYYNEQF